Listed below are T cell receptor beta chains from one sample, sequenced in a study of blood T cell repertoires in COVID-19. The table came from immunoSEQ multiplex PCR; TCRdb's copy has only in-frame clones and leaves some out. This repertoire shows 90,000 to 100,000 clones, approximately 81% found once; its top ten account for approximately 4.5%. The sample was peripheral blood. The receptors shown here come from a man aged 60 to 75 with acute or convalescent COVID-19. Each CDR3 is given with its conserved first and last residue. The D gene is left open where the match is weak. Rows may omit the clone size; those that give it use once, few, many or a size class.

.	TRBD2	TRBV5-4	TRBJ2-5	CASSSSGGAETQYF	TGTGCCAGCAGCTCCAGCGGGGGGGCCGAGACCCAGTACTTC
once	.	TRBV27	TRBJ1-2	CASSPLTGLGYTF	TGTGCCAGCAGTCCCTTAACAGGGTTAGGCTACACCTTC
once	.	TRBV4-3	TRBJ1-1	CASSQEGGSTEAFF	TGCGCCAGCAGCCAAGAAGGAGGGTCCACTGAAGCTTTCTTT
.	TRBD2	TRBV2	TRBJ2-3	CASSELAGGRDTQYF	TGTGCCAGCAGTGAGCTAGCGGGAGGTCGTGATACGCAGTATTTT
.	.	TRBV28	TRBJ1-1	CASSLGGGYTEAFF	TGTGCCAGCAGTTTAGGGGGGGGGTACACTGAAGCTTTCTTT
.	TRBD1	TRBV2	TRBJ1-1	CASTSGTVNTEAFF	TGTGCCAGCACTTCAGGGACAGTGAACACTGAAGCTTTCTTT
once	TRBD1	TRBV29-1	TRBJ1-1	CSVHDRAGNTEAFF	TGCAGCGTACACGACAGGGCGGGGAACACTGAAGCTTTCTTT
.	.	TRBV7-9	TRBJ2-5	CAGGDRQETQYF	TGTGCCGGGGGGGACAGGCAAGAGACCCAGTACTTC
.	.	TRBV5-1	TRBJ2-5	CASSLGPSSQETQYF	TGCGCCAGCAGCTTGGGTCCTAGTTCCCAAGAGACCCAGTACTTC
once	.	TRBV6-2/TRBV6-3	TRBJ2-1	CASSILRRRDVKDNEQFF	TGTGCCAGCAGCATCCTTCGAAGGCGGGATGTGAAGGACAATGAGCAGTTCTTC
.	.	TRBV29-1	TRBJ1-2	CSAGPGGYTF	TGCAGCGCCGGCCCCGGTGGCTACACCTTC
.	TRBD1	TRBV11-2	TRBJ2-5	CASSFTGEETQYF	TGTGCCAGCAGCTTTACAGGGGAAGAGACCCAGTACTTC
.	TRBD2	TRBV6-6	TRBJ2-3	CASSYAAGGVYTQYF	TGTGCCAGCAGTTACGCAGCGGGAGGAGTTTATACGCAGTATTTT
.	TRBD1	TRBV12-3/TRBV12-4	TRBJ1-2	CASTIRDRHGYTF	TGTGCCAGTACCATCCGGGACAGGCATGGCTACACCTTC
.	TRBD2	TRBV30	TRBJ2-7	CAWSDLAGAYEQYF	TGTGCCTGGAGTGACTTAGCGGGGGCCTACGAGCAGTACTTC
.	TRBD1	TRBV9	TRBJ1-6	CASTNDRGGSYNSPLHF	TGTGCCAGCACTAATGACAGGGGTGGCTCCTATAATTCACCCCTCCACTTT
many	TRBD1	TRBV3-1/TRBV3-2	TRBJ1-2	CASSQENRGRGRGYTF	TGTGCCAGCAGCCAAGAAAACAGGGGAAGAGGACGGGGCTACACCTTC
.	TRBD2	TRBV11-2	TRBJ2-7	CASSLDFAGAYEQYF	TGTGCCAGCAGCTTAGATTTTGCGGGAGCCTACGAGCAGTACTTC
few	.	TRBV7-2	TRBJ2-5	CASSPGTSRVETQYF	TGTGCCAGCAGCCCGGGAACTAGCCGGGTCGAGACCCAGTACTTC
.	.	TRBV7-2	TRBJ2-6	CASSLWQGLSGANVLTF	TGTGCCAGCAGCTTATGGCAGGGGCTCTCTGGGGCCAACGTCCTGACTTTC
few	.	TRBV3-1/TRBV3-2	TRBJ2-1	CASSQELALAQFF	TGTGCCAGCAGCCAAGAGTTGGCGCTAGCGCAGTTCTTC